Below are 14 T cell receptor beta chains sequenced from a single sample in a study of technical replicates of blood from several donors. Repertoires were generated with immunoSEQ multiplex PCR, while TCRdb's copy carries only in-frame clones and drops some. Of approximately 77,000 clones in the sample, around 94% were seen once. Sequencing was carried out using T cells isolated from PBMCs. These receptors were collected from a human donor in good health.

This clone showed up just once. CDR3 DNA sequence: TGTGCCAGCAGTTTGGACCCGGGACAGGGGCAAAAACTGTTTTTT. It encodes CASSLDPGQGQKLFF. J is TRBJ1-4 and V is TRBV27; 10 bases align to TRBD1. With 3 bases clipped from V and 9 bases from J, the junction kept 7 bases outside the gene matches. CDR1 MNHEY and CDR2 SMNVEV come from the germline V gene (reference sequence). The CDR3 is 15 amino acids.

This chain uses TRBV11-2 with TRBJ1-2; a weak D match, TRBD1 (6 bases). Between the trimmed V and J ends, which lost 3 bases and 7 bases, there was a span of 12 bases. The germline CDR1 and CDR2 sequences are SGHAT and FQNNGV. The CDR3 totals 13 residues. For the CDR3, the DNA is TGTGCCAGCAGCTTGGGGGGGCCAGGTGGCTACACCTTC. It translates to CASSLGGPGGYTF.

This clone was picked up one time. The J gene is TRBJ2-7, the V gene TRBV11-2, with 7 positions matching TRBD2. V gave up 0 bases and J gave up 5 bases; unmatched junction bases: 13. Germline CDR1 and CDR2: SGHAT and FQNNGV. The CDR3 has 17 amino acids. DNA of the CDR3: TGTGCCAGCAGCTTAGATCTTTGGGGGGAGGGCGTCCACGAGCAGTACTTC. Protein product: CASSLDLWGEGVHEQYF.

V and J are TRBV6-4 and TRBJ2-3, with 9 bases matching TRBD2. J lost 4 bases, V lost 4 bases, and 3 bases had no gene match. Germline CDR1 is MRHNA and CDR2 is SNTAGT. There are 14 residues in the CDR3. The DNA for the CDR3 is TGTGCCAGCAGTGTAGCGGGAGACCCAGATACGCAGTATTTT. This codes for CASSVAGDPDTQYF.

V gene TRBV2 combines with J gene TRBJ1-5; no firm D call. The CDR3 is made up of 15 amino acids. The V gene lost 7 bases and the J gene lost 6 bases, with 19 bases spanning the gap. Germline CDR1 is SNHLY and CDR2 is FYNNEI. This CDR3 reads CASTVVEENGQPQHF. The CDR3 bases are TGTGCCAGCACGGTGGTGGAGGAAAACGGTCAGCCCCAGCATTTT.

V gene TRBV2 combines with J gene TRBJ1-5; 8 nucleotides agree with TRBD1. Looked up from germline, CDR1 is SNHLY and CDR2 is FYNNEI. V dropped 10 bases and J dropped 5; count of bases not matched to a gene: 7. CDR3 size: 13 residues. The CDR3 DNA reads as TGTGCCACCAACAGGGGGTTGGATCAGCCCCAGCATTTT. It translates to CATNRGLDQPQHF.

CDR3 nucleotide sequence: TGTGCCAGCAGCCATGGGGGACAGGGGGCTGAGGAGACCCAGTACTTC. Its translation: CASSHGGQGAEETQYF. V gene TRBV4-2 combines with J gene TRBJ2-5, with 12 bases aligning to TRBD1. Germline V gene data show CDR1 as LGHNA and CDR2 as YNFKEQ. The CDR3 has 16 residues. After removal of 3 bases from V and 5 bases from J, the junction contained 7 bases not matched to a gene.

V gene TRBV9 combines with J gene TRBJ2-7; D possibly corresponds to TRBD2 (6 bases). The V gene lost 3 bases and the J gene lost 0 bases, with 13 bases spanning the gap. Germline V gene data show CDR1 as SGDLS and CDR2 as YYNGEE. The CDR3 extends over 15 amino acids. CDR3: CASSGGTGASYEQYF. The CDR3 DNA sequence: TGTGCCAGCAGCGGGGGGACGGGAGCCTCCTACGAGCAGTACTTC. The full variable domain, completed using reference TRBV9 and TRBJ2-7, is DSGVTQTPKHLITATGQRVTLRCSPRSGDLSVYWYQQSLDQGLQFLIQYYNGEERAKGNILERFSAQQFPDLHSELNLSSLELGDSALYFCASSGGTGASYEQYFGPGTRLTVT.

The chain joins TRBV5-4 to TRBJ2-5, with TRBD2 as a possible D gene (6 bases). The ends were cut back, 4 bases at V and 2 bases at J, with 15 bases in the middle. Germline lookup yields CDR1 SGHNT and CDR2 YYREEE (reference sequence). The CDR3 sequence is 15 residues long. Here the CDR3 DNA reads TGTGCCAGCAGCGAGGGATTAGCGGATCAAGAGACCCAGTACTTC. This encodes CASSEGLADQETQYF. The full variable domain, completed using reference TRBV5-4 and TRBJ2-5, is ETGVTQSPTHLIKTRGQQVTLRCSSQSGHNTVSWYQQALGQGPQFIFQYYREEENGRGNFPPRFSGLQFPNYSSELNVNALELDDSALYLCASSEGLADQETQYFGPGTRLLVL.

The CDR3 loop reads CASSPRLPNQPQHF. The CDR3 bases are TGTGCCAGCAGCCCCAGGTTACCTAATCAGCCCCAGCATTTT. The chain recombines TRBV6-5 with TRBJ1-5; D remains ambiguous. CDR1 is MNHEY and CDR2 is SVGAGI in the germline V gene. Trimming removed 6 bases from V and 4 bases from J, with 13 bases in between. The CDR3 covers 14 residues.

This sequence joins TRBV9 and TRBJ1-3; maybe TRBD1 (6 bases). Germline V CDR1 and CDR2: SGDLS, YYNGEE. The CDR3 runs to 14 residues. V lost 3 bases and J 2 bases, leaving 9 bases between the germline ends. The CDR3 nucleotides read TGTGCCAGCAGCGCACAGGGTACTGGAAACACCATATATTTT. Translating gives CASSAQGTGNTIYF.

V is TRBV7-3 and J is TRBJ2-7; 9 bases match TRBD1. Germline CDR1 and CDR2: SGHTA and FQGTGA. Unmatched junction bases numbered 5, after V lost 5 bases and J lost 0 bases. The CDR3 contains 15 residues. The CDR3 loop is CASSGTGFPSYEQYF. The CDR3 region has the DNA TGTGCCAGCAGCGGGACAGGGTTCCCCTCCTACGAGCAGTACTTC. Based on the CDR3 plus reference TRBV7-3 and TRBJ2-7, the full variable domain is GAGVSQTPSNKVTEKGKYVELRCDPISGHTALYWYRQSLGQGPEFLIYFQGTGAADDSGLPNDRFFAVRPEGSVSTLKIQRTERGDSAVYLCASSGTGFPSYEQYFGPGTRLTVT.

The CDR3 DNA reads TGTGCCAGCAGTGAAGAAGAACAGGGGGTCTTACGCGACGAAAAACTGTTTTTT. This codes for CASSEEEQGVLRDEKLFF. This sequence joins TRBV2 and TRBJ1-4; 8 nucleotides match TRBD1. CDR1 is SNHLY and CDR2 is FYNNEI in the germline V gene. With V trimmed by 1 base and J by 8 bases, 15 bases remained unmatched. The length of the CDR3 is 18 residues.

V is TRBV30 and J is TRBJ1-3, with D possibly TRBD1 on 6 matching bases. The CDR3 runs 13 residues. Germline lookup yields CDR1 GTSNPN and CDR2 SVGIG (reference sequence). Trimming left V 1 base short and J 4 bases short, with 8 bases between. CDR3 protein: CAWSEGQGNTIYF. CDR3 nucleotides: TGTGCCTGGAGTGAGGGACAAGGAAACACCATATATTTT.